This T cell receptor beta chain was observed in a study of T cells after yellow fever vaccination. Study-level information: Preparation of the low-cell-number fractions used SMART-Seq v4 Ultra Low Input. Study conclusions and caveats: The secondary response was weaker, and its peak arrived faster, on day 5 versus 15. Post-booster samples contained most primary-vaccination clones (around 95% CD4, roughly 88% CD8).

Each CDR3 protein gets one entry after TCRdb re-called the 5' RACE reads with MiXCR. Here the sample spans around 310,000 distinct CDR3 sequences, around 3.9% being singletons. V lost 0 bases and J 3 bases, leaving 8 bases between the germline ends. The length of the CDR3 is 14 residues. Germline CDR1 is SGDLS and CDR2 is YYNGEE. This clonotype was seen many times. The antigen remains unidentified. This sample comprised PBMCs, obtained on the day of the yellow fever booster vaccination. The chain combines TRBV9 with TRBJ2-3; unclear D gene. The sequence was collected from a young man who received the YFV17D yellow fever vaccine. The CDR3 reads CASSVAQVTDTQYF. The CDR3 nucleotides are TGTGCCAGCAGCGTAGCTCAGGTTACAGATACGCAGTATTTT.